This T cell receptor (beta chain) was captured by sequencing in a study of breast tumors, draining lymph nodes, adjacent tissues. Study results and caveats: Data only fit, rather than demonstrated, lymph node origin of most tumor T cells. Tumor and nontumor repertoires were significantly more similar in luminal-like than in basal-like breast cancer.

The lymph nodes were axillary draining lymph nodes from breast cancer patients. This clonotype was picked up many times. No antigen is known for it. A single record per CDR3 protein comes from TCRdb applying MiXCR to the multiplex PCR reads. Among about 180,000 distinct CDR3 sequences, approximately 30% were seen once, and the ten largest hold around 4.1%. The CDR3 has 15 residues. Per germline, CDR1 DFQATT and CDR2 SNEGSKA (reference sequence). V was pared by 0 bases and J by 7 bases, with 16 bases between. This clonotype was obtained from a female donor with breast cancer. Some clones in this sample may be carry-over from other donors' samples. Sequences were obtained from axillary lymph node tissue. V usage is TRBV20-1 and J usage is TRBJ2-1, with a weak D call TRBD1 (6 bases). Here the CDR3 DNA reads TGCAGTGCTAGAGATCTCGTAAAGGGGGAAAATGAGCAGTTCTTC. Its translation: CSARDLVKGENEQFF.